This T cell receptor (beta chain) was recovered during a study of spatial heterogeneity in lung cancer. Study-level background: Detection consistently captured more beta-chain sequences than alpha-chain sequences. Notes on the study in general: Tumor TCRs that were ubiquitous and expanded showed up in blood more at resection than follow-up.

TCRdb reprocessed the 5' RACE reads with MiXCR, giving one entry per CDR3 protein. The table includes about 20,000 distinct CDR3 sequences, approximately 6.2% detected once. The CDR3 is 15 amino acids. Trimming left V 6 bases short and J 2 bases short, with 14 bases between. The V gene's germline CDR1 is LNHNV and CDR2 YYDKDF (reference sequence). This clonotype was found many times. What it recognizes is unknown. Documented time point: sample taken at primary tumor resection. Whole RNA came from tumor, nontumor lung or frozen PBMC and was sequenced without being sorted. Sequenced material: PBMCs, taken at surgery. The receptor was isolated from a male donor with early-stage non-small cell lung cancer. The chain couples TRBV15 to TRBJ2-1; D assignment may be TRBD1 or TRBD2 (6 bases each). CDR3 loop: CATRGSGAAYNEQFF. For the CDR3, the DNA is TGTGCCACCAGGGGATCGGGGGCTGCCTACAATGAGCAGTTCTTC.